Below are 12 T cell receptor beta chains sequenced from a single sample in a study of a mutant IDH1 vaccine in newly diagnosed glioma. For these TCRs, the target antigens are not known. Time point specified: week 35, safety follow-up. Each vaccine dose was 300 ug of mutant IDH1 20-mer peptide, with topical imiquimod. The data were produced by immunoSEQ multiplex PCR, yet TCRdb's version contains in-frame clones alone and is incomplete. The sample includes about 32,000 clones, approximately 80% of them seen just once. The specimen comprised PBMCs, sampled from a glioma patient whose treatment included an IDH1 peptide vaccine. The receptor source for this set is a woman aged 18-29 years with glioma.

The V call is TRBV7-8, the J call TRBJ2-4; D might be TRBD1 (6 bases). The V end lost 4 bases, the J end lost 4 bases, and 11 bases lay between the germline ends. The CDR3 extends over 14 amino acids. Germline CDR1 and CDR2: SGHVS and FQNEAQ. The CDR3 DNA follows: TGTGCCAGCAGCTCGGGACATCAAAAAAACATTCAGTACTTC. It specifies CASSSGHQKNIQYF.

The V call is TRBV9, the J call TRBJ2-3, with TRBD2 identical over 13 bases. V was clipped by 2 bases and J by 4 bases; unmatched bases: 13. This CDR3 comprises 19 residues. Germline CDR1 and CDR2: SGDLS and YYNGEE. The CDR3 sequence: CASSVPETSGGLFSDTQYF. The CDR3 DNA follows: TGTGCCAGCAGCGTCCCCGAGACTAGCGGGGGGCTCTTTTCAGATACGCAGTATTTT.

The genes are TRBV6-6 and TRBJ2-4; D perhaps matches TRBD1 (5 bases). V was trimmed by 7 bases and J by 7 bases, leaving 14 bases between them. Germline V gene lookup returns CDR1 MNHNY and CDR2 SVGAGI (reference sequence). There are 13 residues in the CDR3. For the CDR3, the DNA is TGTGCCAGCACCCTGGACATGGATAACATTCAGTACTTC. This sequence encodes CASTLDMDNIQYF.

This clone is a singleton in its sample. This chain connects TRBV7-2 to TRBJ2-1, with D hard to call. The ends were cut back, 1 base at V and 0 bases at J, with 10 bases in the middle. From germline, CDR1 is SGHTA and CDR2 FQGNSA. This CDR3 region has 16 residues. CDR3: CASSLVHRASYNEQFF. In DNA form, the CDR3 reads TGTGCCAGCAGCTTAGTTCACCGGGCCTCCTACAATGAGCAGTTCTTC. The variable domain in full, with the rest retrieved from reference TRBV7-2 and TRBJ2-1, is GAGVSQSPSNKVTEKGKDVELRCDPISGHTALYWYRQSLGQGLEFLIYFQGNSAPDKSGLPSDRFSAERTGGSVSTLTIQRTQQEDSAVYLCASSLVHRASYNEQFFGPGTRLTVL.

The rearrangement links TRBV30 to TRBJ2-7, with 8 bases identical to TRBD1. The CDR3 is 14 amino acids. CDR1 is GTSNPN and CDR2 is SVGIG in the germline V gene (reference sequence). V gave up 4 bases and J gave up 0 bases; unmatched junction bases: 5. DNA of the CDR3: TGTGCCTGGAAATGGGGGACAGGCTCCTACGAGCAGTACTTC. Translation: CAWKWGTGSYEQYF.

The chain uses TRBV6-5 and TRBJ1-2; weak D call: TRBD1 (6 bases). With 6 bases removed from V and 8 bases from J, the gap between germline ends came to 16 bases. Germline V lookup: CDR1 MNHEY, CDR2 SVGAGI. The CDR3 loop spans 13 amino acids. CDR3 residues: CASSQPGGSGYTF. CDR3 nucleotide sequence: TGTGCCAGCAGCCAACCGGGGGGCTCGGGCTACACCTTC.

The chain is built from TRBV5-1 and TRBJ2-7; 7 nucleotides agree with TRBD1. The CDR3 extends over 13 amino acids. Germline loops: CDR1 SGHRS, CDR2 YFSETQ. Trimming cost V 4 bases and J 0 bases; bases outside gene matches: 1. The CDR3 sequence is CASSPGGSYEQYF. In nucleotides, the CDR3 is TGCGCCAGCAGCCCAGGGGGCTCCTACGAGCAGTACTTC.

This clone has more than one count but fewer than ten. The CDR3 loop reads CASSQGNTIYF. The CDR3 DNA is TGTGCCAGCAGCCAGGGAAACACCATATATTTT. V usage is TRBV4-2 and J usage is TRBJ1-3; D unclear. The length of the CDR3 is 11 residues. Germline V CDR1 and CDR2: LGHNA, YNFKEQ. Trimming stripped 3 bases from V and 4 bases from J, with 1 base between.

V usage is TRBV11-3 and J usage is TRBJ2-7; unclear D gene. The CDR3 sequence is 15 residues long. V shed 3 bases and J shed 2 bases, with 14 bases lying between them. The germline V gene encodes CDR1 SGHNT and CDR2 YENEEA. CDR3 in DNA: TGTGCCAGCAGCTTTTCGTCGGAAACCCCCTACGAGCAGTACTTC. Amino acid sequence: CASSFSSETPYEQYF.

This sequence joins TRBV28 and TRBJ2-7; 10 nucleotides match TRBD2. J lost 7 bases, V lost 4 bases, and 4 bases had no gene match. The CDR3 length is 13 residues. CDR1 and CDR2 (germline): MDHEN, SYDVKM. Written as DNA, the CDR3 is TGTGCCAGCAGTTCTAGCGGGAGTAGGGAGCAGTACTTC. Protein: CASSSSGSREQYF. Full variable domain (rest looked up from reference TRBV28 and TRBJ2-7): DVKVTQSSRYLVKRTGEKVFLECVQDMDHENMFWYRQDPGLGLRLIYFSYDVKMKEKGDIPEGYSVSREKKERFSLILESASTNQTSMYLCASSSSGSREQYFGPGTRLTVT.

This clone has only a few counts. The chain recombines TRBV19 with TRBJ1-5, with no clear D. V lost 4 bases and J 4 bases, leaving 5 bases between the germline ends. This CDR3 contains 12 residues. Germline CDR1 and CDR2: LNHDA and SQIVND (reference sequence). CDR3 amino acids: CASSNWNQPQHF. CDR3 coding DNA: TGTGCCAGTAGTAATTGGAATCAGCCCCAGCATTTT. Based on the CDR3 plus reference TRBV19 and TRBJ1-5, the full variable domain is DGGITQSPKYLFRKEGQNVTLSCEQNLNHDAMYWYRQDPGQGLRLIYYSQIVNDFQKGDIAEGYSVSREKKESFPLTVTSAQKNPTAFYLCASSNWNQPQHFGDGTRLSIL.

The rearrangement uses TRBV7-2 and TRBJ2-7; 8 bases align to TRBD2. CDR1 is SGHTA, CDR2 FQGNSA, per germline. The CDR3 contains 15 residues. With 3 bases clipped from V and 2 bases from J, the junction kept 6 bases outside the gene matches. DNA for the CDR3: TGTGCCAGCAGCTTCGGCGGGGGGTCTGCCTACGAGCAGTACTTC. Its protein product is CASSFGGGSAYEQYF.